This is a list of T cell receptor beta chains from one sample in a study of CD8 T cells in ankylosing spondylitis. From the 5' RACE reads, TCRdb called clonotypes with MiXCR, one entry per CDR3 protein. The table includes about 240,000 distinct CDR3 sequences, 20% to 30% detected once. Sequencing was carried out using blood, either unsorted or a sorted T cell fraction (not recorded which). Receptors were obtained from a male donor with ankylosing spondylitis or in good health (not recorded which). Both conserved end residues are part of each CDR3. Fields, in order: clone size, D gene, J gene, V gene, CDR3 DNA, CDR3 protein. D genes are given only for firm matches. A row's size may be missing; if present it is once, few, many or a size class.

clone size: .; D gene: TRBD2; J gene: TRBJ2-5; V gene: TRBV20-1; CDR3 DNA: TGCAGTGCTACAGAATTGGGACTAGCGGGGGGTACGGAGACCCAGTACTTC; CDR3 protein: CSATELGLAGGTETQYF
clone size: few; D gene: .; J gene: TRBJ1-4; V gene: TRBV7-9; CDR3 DNA: TGTGCCAGCAGCGCCCCCCGGGACCCCGTGGGTGAAAAACTGTTTTTT; CDR3 protein: CASSAPRDPVGEKLFF
clone size: few; D gene: .; J gene: TRBJ2-3; V gene: TRBV20-1; CDR3 DNA: TGCAGTGCTAGTAGTCCGGGGGAGGATACGCAGTATTTT; CDR3 protein: CSASSPGEDTQYF
clone size: many; D gene: .; J gene: TRBJ1-2; V gene: TRBV2; CDR3 DNA: TGTGCCGGCCACAGGCTCAAGGCTAGCGGCTACACCTTC; CDR3 protein: CAGHRLKASGYTF
clone size: few; D gene: .; J gene: TRBJ2-7; V gene: TRBV20-1; CDR3 DNA: TGCAGTGCTAGTACAGGGTCGAGCTCCTACGAGCAGTACTTC; CDR3 protein: CSASTGSSSYEQYF
clone size: few; D gene: .; J gene: TRBJ2-7; V gene: TRBV4-1; CDR3 DNA: TGCGCCAGCAGCCCACTTCCCGCGGGGGCGACCTACGAGCAGTACTTC; CDR3 protein: CASSPLPAGATYEQYF
clone size: few; D gene: TRBD1; J gene: TRBJ2-7; V gene: TRBV5-1; CDR3 DNA: TGCGCCAGCAGCACCTATCCTCGGACAGGCCCTCCTGGCGAGCAGTACTTC; CDR3 protein: CASSTYPRTGPPGEQYF
clone size: many; D gene: TRBD1; J gene: TRBJ2-1; V gene: TRBV28; CDR3 DNA: TGTGCCACCCGGGACAGGGGCTACAATGAGCAGTTCTTC; CDR3 protein: CATRDRGYNEQFF
clone size: many; D gene: TRBD1; J gene: TRBJ2-7; V gene: TRBV12-3/TRBV12-4; CDR3 DNA: TGTGCCAGCAGTTCCCGACAGGGATCGTACGAGCAGTACTTC; CDR3 protein: CASSSRQGSYEQYF
clone size: many; D gene: .; J gene: TRBJ1-3; V gene: TRBV20-1; CDR3 DNA: TGCAGTGCTAGAGAAGGGACAATGGTCTCTGGAAACACCATATATTTT; CDR3 protein: CSAREGTMVSGNTIYF
clone size: few; D gene: TRBD2; J gene: TRBJ2-7; V gene: TRBV5-1; CDR3 DNA: TGCGCCAGCAGCTTCACTAGCGGGGGGCCCTACGAGCAGTACTTC; CDR3 protein: CASSFTSGGPYEQYF
clone size: few; D gene: .; J gene: TRBJ1-5; V gene: TRBV20-1; CDR3 DNA: TGCAGTGCTAGACTAGGGGATAGCAATCAGCCCCAGCATTTT; CDR3 protein: CSARLGDSNQPQHF
clone size: .; D gene: TRBD1; J gene: TRBJ2-1; V gene: TRBV2; CDR3 DNA: TGTGCCAGCATCCCGAAGGGACAGGCATACAATGAGCAGTTCTTC; CDR3 protein: CASIPKGQAYNEQFF
clone size: few; D gene: TRBD1; J gene: TRBJ2-7; V gene: TRBV7-9; CDR3 DNA: TGTGCCAGCAGCTTAGTGGGCGACAGGGCCTACGAGCAGTACTTC; CDR3 protein: CASSLVGDRAYEQYF
clone size: many; D gene: .; J gene: TRBJ2-7; V gene: TRBV21-1; CDR3 DNA: TGTGCCAGCAGCAAAACTAAGTACGAGCAGTACTTC; CDR3 protein: CASSKTKYEQYF
clone size: .; D gene: .; J gene: TRBJ2-5; V gene: TRBV29-1; CDR3 DNA: TGCAGCGTCGATACTAGTCGGGAGACCCAGTACTTC; CDR3 protein: CSVDTSRETQYF